This T cell receptor beta chain was identified in a study of CD8 T cells in Susac syndrome. This CDR3 comprises 15 residues. Germline CDR1 and CDR2: DFQATT and SNEGSKA (reference sequence). The V and J ends lost 0 bases and 3 bases respectively, with 13 bases between them. RNA was extracted with the RNeasy kit, and a quantity of roughly 0.5 to 1 ug was reverse transcribed using random hexamers. Coverage of TCR beta CDR3 amplification by immunoSEQ multiplex PCR extended to 54 Vbeta and 13 Jbeta. MiXCR, applied by TCRdb to the immunoSEQ multiplex PCR reads, yields one record per CDR3 protein. The table lists approximately 120,000 distinct CDR3 sequences, more than 85% of them singletons.

The V call is TRBV20-1, the J call TRBJ2-3; D might be TRBD1 (5 bases). The sample was CD8+ T cells from PBMCs. This receptor was identified in a human donor with multiple sclerosis. The CDR3 protein is CSARDQGAETDTQYF. In DNA, the CDR3 is TGCAGTGCTAGAGATCAAGGGGCAGAAACAGATACGCAGTATTTT.